This paragraph reports one T cell receptor beta chain. This sample is drawn from a study of shared clonotypes between healthy human individuals. The CDR3 totals 13 residues. Trimming took off 6 bases at V and 4 bases at J, with 12 bases between the two ends. Germline CDR1 WNHNN, CDR2 SYGVQD (reference sequence). Several immunoSEQ plates received, in even portions, the genomic DNA of each subset. Clones were read by immunoSEQ multiplex PCR, and TCRdb kept only the in-frame ones, dropping some. The sample lists under 1,100,000 clones, about 76% occurring once. This clonotype originated in a man in his late teens or twenties in good health. The sample consisted of memory CD4+ T cells sorted from blood. This sample's subset: CD45RA-negative fraction. The rearrangement links TRBV10-1 to TRBJ1-1; D is uncertain. The CDR3 here is CASRLAVGTEAFF. CDR3 sequence (DNA): TGCGCCAGCAGGTTAGCCGTCGGCACTGAAGCTTTCTTT.